This T cell receptor beta chain was documented in a study of cytomegalovirus exposure and HLA in healthy donors. This clone occurred a few times. The CDR3 consists of 12 residues. In germline, CDR1 is SGDLS, CDR2 YYNGEE. Trimming shortened V by 4 bases and J by 4 bases, and 6 bases separated the two germline ends. Vbeta (60) and Jbeta (13) primers were used in the PCR. The repertoire was sequenced with immunoSEQ multiplex PCR; TCRdb's copy has only in-frame clones and lacks some. The sample includes more than 200,000 clones, 85% of them seen just once. This receptor was taken from a human donor in good health. The chain employs TRBV9 and TRBJ1-3; unclear D gene. Sample: PBMCs. The CDR3 loop reads CASSPHGNTIYF. As DNA, the CDR3 is TGTGCCAGCAGCCCACACGGAAACACCATATATTTT.